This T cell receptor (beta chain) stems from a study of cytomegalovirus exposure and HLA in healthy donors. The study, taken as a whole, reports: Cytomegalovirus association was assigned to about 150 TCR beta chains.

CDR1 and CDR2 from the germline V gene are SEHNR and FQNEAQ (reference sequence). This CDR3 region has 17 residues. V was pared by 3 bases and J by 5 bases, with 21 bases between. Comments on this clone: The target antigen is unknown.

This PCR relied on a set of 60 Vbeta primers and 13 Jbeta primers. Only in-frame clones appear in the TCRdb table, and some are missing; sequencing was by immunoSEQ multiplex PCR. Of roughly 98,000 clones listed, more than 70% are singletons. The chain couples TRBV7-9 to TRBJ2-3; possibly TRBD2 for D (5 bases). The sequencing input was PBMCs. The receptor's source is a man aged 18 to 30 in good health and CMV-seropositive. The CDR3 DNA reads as TGTGCCAGCAGCTTCCCGGGGTTTAGCCTAGCTAAAGATACGCAGTATTTT. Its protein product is CASSFPGFSLAKDTQYF.